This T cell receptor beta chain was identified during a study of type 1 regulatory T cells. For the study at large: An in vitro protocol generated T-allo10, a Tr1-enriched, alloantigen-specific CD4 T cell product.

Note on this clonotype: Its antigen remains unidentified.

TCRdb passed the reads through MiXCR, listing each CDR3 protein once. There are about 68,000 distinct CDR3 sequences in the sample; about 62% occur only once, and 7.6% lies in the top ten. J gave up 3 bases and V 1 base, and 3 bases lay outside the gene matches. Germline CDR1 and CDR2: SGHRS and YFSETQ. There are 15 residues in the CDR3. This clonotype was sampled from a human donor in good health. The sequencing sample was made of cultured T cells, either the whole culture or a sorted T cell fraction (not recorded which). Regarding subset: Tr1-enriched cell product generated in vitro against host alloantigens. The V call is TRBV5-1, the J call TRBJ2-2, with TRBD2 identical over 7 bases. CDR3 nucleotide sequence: TGCGCCAGCAGCTTGAGTCTAGCGGACACCGGGGAGCTGTTTTTT. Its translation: CASSLSLADTGELFF.